This T cell receptor beta chain was documented in a study of blood T cell repertoires in COVID-19. About the research overall: COVID-19 samples from acute and convalescent phases originated in the United States, Italy and Spain. In each case, the material was cDNA or gDNA derived from T cells, B-cell-depleted T cells, or PBMCs.

Per the study methods: Amplification of reference gene primers was used by the study to estimate nucleated cell counts. Here immunoSEQ multiplex PCR was the method, and the copy in TCRdb shows in-frame clones only, minus some. V and J calls and clone size are those listed in that table; D and trimming were worked out from the DNA. The data show 150,000 or so clones, 76% seen once. Losses at the gene ends were 2 bases for V and 7 bases for J; bases not matched to a gene: 8. CDR1 and CDR2 (germline): MGHRA, YSYEKL. This CDR3 is 15 amino acids long. The origin of this receptor is an elderly woman with active or convalescent COVID-19. The chain links TRBV4-1 to TRBJ2-1, with 7 nucleotides matching TRBD1. What was sequenced was peripheral blood. The CDR3 spells CASSQPGQVRNEQFF. The CDR3, as DNA: TGCGCCAGCAGCCAACCCGGACAGGTCAGGAATGAGCAGTTCTTC.